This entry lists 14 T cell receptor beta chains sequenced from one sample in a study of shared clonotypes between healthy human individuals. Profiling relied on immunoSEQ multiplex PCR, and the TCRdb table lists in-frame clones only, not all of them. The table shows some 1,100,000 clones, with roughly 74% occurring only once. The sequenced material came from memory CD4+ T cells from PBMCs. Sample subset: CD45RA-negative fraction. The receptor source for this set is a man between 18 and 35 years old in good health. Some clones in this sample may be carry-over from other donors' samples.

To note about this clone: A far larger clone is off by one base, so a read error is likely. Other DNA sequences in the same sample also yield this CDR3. CDR3 region: CASSRTDTQYF. DNA for the CDR3: TGTGCCAGCAGCAGAACAGATACGCAGTATTTT. The V call is TRBV28, the J call TRBJ2-3; no definite D call. V lost 6 bases to trimming and J lost 3 bases, with 4 bases between them. Germline CDR1 and CDR2: MDHEN and SYDVKM. CDR3 length equals 11 residues. Based on the CDR3 plus reference TRBV28 and TRBJ2-3, the full variable domain is DVKVTQSSRYLVKRTGEKVFLECVQDMDHENMFWYRQDPGLGLRLIYFSYDVKMKEKGDIPEGYSVSREKKERFSLILESASTNQTSMYLCASSRTDTQYFGPGTRLTVL.

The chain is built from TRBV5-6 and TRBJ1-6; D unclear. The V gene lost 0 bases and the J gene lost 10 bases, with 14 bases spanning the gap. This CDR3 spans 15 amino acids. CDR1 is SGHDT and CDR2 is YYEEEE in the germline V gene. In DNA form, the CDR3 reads TGTGCCAGCAGCTTGGGCCAGGTCTTCTCCTCACCCCTCCACTTT. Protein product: CASSLGQVFSSPLHF.

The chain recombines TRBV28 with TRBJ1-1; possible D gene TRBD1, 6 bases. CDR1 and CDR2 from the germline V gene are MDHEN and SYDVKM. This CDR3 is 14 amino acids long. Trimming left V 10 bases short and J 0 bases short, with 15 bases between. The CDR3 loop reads CAIRAGGLNTEAFF. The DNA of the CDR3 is TGTGCCATCCGGGCGGGGGGCTTGAACACTGAAGCTTTCTTT.

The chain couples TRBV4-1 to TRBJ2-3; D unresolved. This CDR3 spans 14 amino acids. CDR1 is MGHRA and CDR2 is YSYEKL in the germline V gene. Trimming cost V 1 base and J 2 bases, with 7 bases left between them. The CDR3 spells CASSQVLITDTQYF. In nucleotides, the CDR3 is TGCGCCAGCAGCCAAGTCCTGATCACAGATACGCAGTATTTT.

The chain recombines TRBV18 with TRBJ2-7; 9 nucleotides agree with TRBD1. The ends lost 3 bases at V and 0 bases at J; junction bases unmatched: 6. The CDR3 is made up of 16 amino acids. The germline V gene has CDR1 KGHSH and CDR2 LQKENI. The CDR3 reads CASSPQGQGSSYEQYF. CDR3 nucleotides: TGTGCCAGCTCACCCCAGGGACAGGGTAGCTCCTACGAGCAGTACTTC.

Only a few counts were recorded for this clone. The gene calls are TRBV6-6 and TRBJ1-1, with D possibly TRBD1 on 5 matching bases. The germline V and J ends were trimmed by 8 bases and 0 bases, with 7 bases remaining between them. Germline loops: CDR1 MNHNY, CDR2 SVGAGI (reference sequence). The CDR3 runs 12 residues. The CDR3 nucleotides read TGTGCCAGCGGCAGGGTGAACACTGAAGCTTTCTTT. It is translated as CASGRVNTEAFF.

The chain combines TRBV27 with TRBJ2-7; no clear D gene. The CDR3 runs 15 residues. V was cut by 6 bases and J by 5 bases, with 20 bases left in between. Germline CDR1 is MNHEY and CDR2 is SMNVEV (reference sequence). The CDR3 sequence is CASRAAWVGANEQYF. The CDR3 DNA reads TGTGCCAGCAGAGCCGCCTGGGTGGGTGCCAACGAGCAGTACTTC.

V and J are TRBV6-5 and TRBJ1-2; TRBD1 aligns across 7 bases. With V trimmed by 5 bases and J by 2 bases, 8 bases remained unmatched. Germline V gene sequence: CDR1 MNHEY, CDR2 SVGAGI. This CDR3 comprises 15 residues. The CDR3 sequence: CASSPQGGTNYGYTF. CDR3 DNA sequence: TGTGCCAGCAGTCCCCAGGGGGGGACAAACTATGGCTACACCTTC.

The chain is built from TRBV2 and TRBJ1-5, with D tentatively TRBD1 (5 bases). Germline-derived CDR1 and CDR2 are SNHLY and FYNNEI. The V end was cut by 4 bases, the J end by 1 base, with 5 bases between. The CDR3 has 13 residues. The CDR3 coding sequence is TGTGCCAGCAGTGGGGGCAGCAATCAGCCCCAGCATTTT. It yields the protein CASSGGSNQPQHF.

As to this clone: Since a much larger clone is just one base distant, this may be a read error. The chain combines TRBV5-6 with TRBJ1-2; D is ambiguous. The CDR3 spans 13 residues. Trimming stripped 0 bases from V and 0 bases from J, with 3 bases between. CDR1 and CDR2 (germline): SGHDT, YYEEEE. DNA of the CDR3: TGTGCCAGCAGCTTGGACACTAACTATGGCTACACCTTC. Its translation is CASSLDTNYGYTF.

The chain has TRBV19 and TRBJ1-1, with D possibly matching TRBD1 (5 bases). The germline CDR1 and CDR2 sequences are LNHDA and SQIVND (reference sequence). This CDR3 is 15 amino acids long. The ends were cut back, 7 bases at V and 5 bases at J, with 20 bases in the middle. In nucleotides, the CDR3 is TGTGCCAGTACCACCCCGGGCGGGGGGAAGACTGAAGCTTTCTTT. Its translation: CASTTPGGGKTEAFF.

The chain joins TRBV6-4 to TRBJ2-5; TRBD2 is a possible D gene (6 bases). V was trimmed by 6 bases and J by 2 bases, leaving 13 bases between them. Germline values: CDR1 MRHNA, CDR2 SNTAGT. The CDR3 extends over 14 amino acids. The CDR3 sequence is CASRPPAGQETQYF. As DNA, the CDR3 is TGTGCCAGCAGGCCCCCTGCGGGGCAAGAGACCCAGTACTTC.

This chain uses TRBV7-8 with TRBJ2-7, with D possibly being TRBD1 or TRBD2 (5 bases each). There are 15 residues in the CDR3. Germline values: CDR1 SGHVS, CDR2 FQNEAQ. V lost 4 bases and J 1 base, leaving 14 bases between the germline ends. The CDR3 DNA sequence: TGTGCCAGCAGCTACGCCGGGACCGAGTCCTACGAGCAGTACTTC. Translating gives CASSYAGTESYEQYF.

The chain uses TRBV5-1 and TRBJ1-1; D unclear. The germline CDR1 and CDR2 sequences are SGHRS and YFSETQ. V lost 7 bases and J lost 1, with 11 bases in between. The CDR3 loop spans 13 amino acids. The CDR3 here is CASSAGGNTEAFF. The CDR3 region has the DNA TGCGCCAGCTCGGCGGGCGGGAACACTGAAGCTTTCTTT.